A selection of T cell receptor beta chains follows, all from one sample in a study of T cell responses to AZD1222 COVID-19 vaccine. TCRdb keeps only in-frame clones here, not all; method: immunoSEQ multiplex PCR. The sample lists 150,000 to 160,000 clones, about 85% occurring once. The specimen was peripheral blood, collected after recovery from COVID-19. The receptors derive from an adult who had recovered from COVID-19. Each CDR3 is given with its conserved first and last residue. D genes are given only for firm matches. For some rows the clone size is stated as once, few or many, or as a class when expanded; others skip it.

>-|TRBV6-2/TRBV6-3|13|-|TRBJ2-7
TGTGCCAGCAGTTTCCTAACCTCCTACGAGCAGTACTTC
CASSFLTSYEQYF
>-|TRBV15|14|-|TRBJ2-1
TGTGCCACCAGCAGAGATCGGGGGGCGCAAGAGCAGTTCTTC
CATSRDRGAQEQFF
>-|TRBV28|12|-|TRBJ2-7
TGTGCCAGCAGTTTATCCTGGGATGAGCAGTACTTC
CASSLSWDEQYF
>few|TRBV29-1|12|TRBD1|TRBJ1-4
TGCAGCGTGGGGGACAGTGATGAAAAACTGTTTTTT
CSVGDSDEKLFF
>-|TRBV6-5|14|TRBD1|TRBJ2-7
TGTGCCAGCAGGGTGGGACAGGGGGTGGGTGAGCAGTACTTC
CASRVGQGVGEQYF
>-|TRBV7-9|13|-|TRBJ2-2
TGTGCCAGCAGGGCCTGGGAGTCCGGGGAGCTGTTTTTT
CASRAWESGELFF
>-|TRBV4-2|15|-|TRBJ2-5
TGTGCCAGCAGCCAAGATTTAGGAGGGAGACAGACCCAGTACTTC
CASSQDLGGRQTQYF
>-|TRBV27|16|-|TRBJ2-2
TGTGCCAGCAGTCGCTTTGGAACAGGGAATCGCGGGGAGCTGTTTTTT
CASSRFGTGNRGELFF
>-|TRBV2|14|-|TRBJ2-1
TGTGCCAGCAGAACAATGGGGGGGCGAAATGAGCAGTTCTTC
CASRTMGGRNEQFF
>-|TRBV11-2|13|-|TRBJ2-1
TGTGCCAGCAGCTTGCGGGGACAGAATGAGCAGTTCTTC
CASSLRGQNEQFF
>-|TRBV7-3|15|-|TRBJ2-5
TGTGCCAGCAGCTTATACGAGGGGCTTCAGGAGACCCAGTACTTC
CASSLYEGLQETQYF
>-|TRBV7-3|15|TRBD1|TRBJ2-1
TGTGCCAGCAGCTTGTCAGGGGGCCGCTACAATGAGCAGTTCTTC
CASSLSGGRYNEQFF
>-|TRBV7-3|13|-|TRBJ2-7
TGTGCCAGCAGCGCAGATCAGGGAGGCGAGCAGTACTTC
CASSADQGGEQYF
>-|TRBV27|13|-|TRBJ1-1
TGTGCCAGCAGGAAACAGGGAGGCACTGAAGCTTTCTTT
CASRKQGGTEAFF
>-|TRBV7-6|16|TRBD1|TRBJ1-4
TGTGCCAGCAGCTATGGGACAGGGGGACCTAATGAAAAACTGTTTTTT
CASSYGTGGPNEKLFF
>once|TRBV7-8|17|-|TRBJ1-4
TGTGCCAGCAGCTTAGTTTCCGGTGGAGGGAGCGGTGAAAAACTGTTTTTT
CASSLVSGGGSGEKLFF
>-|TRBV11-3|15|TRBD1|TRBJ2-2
TGTGCCAGCAGCCCGGGACAGGGGGACACCGGGGAGCTGTTTTTT
CASSPGQGDTGELFF
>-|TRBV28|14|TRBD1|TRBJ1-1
TGTGCCAGCATCTCTAGGGGGACAGGGACTGAAGCTTTCTTT
CASISRGTGTEAFF
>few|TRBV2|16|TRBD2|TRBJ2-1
TGTGCCAGCAGACCAACTAGCGGGCTACTGAACAATGAGCAGTTCTTC
CASRPTSGLLNNEQFF
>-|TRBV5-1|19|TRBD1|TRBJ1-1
TGCGCCAGCAGCTTGGGGCTAACCGGGACAGGGGGCCTCAACACTGAAGCTTTCTTT
CASSLGLTGTGGLNTEAFF
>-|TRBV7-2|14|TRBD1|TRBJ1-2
TGTGCCAGCAGCCCGGGACAGGGTCGGTATGGCTACACCTTC
CASSPGQGRYGYTF
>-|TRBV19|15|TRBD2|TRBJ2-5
TGTGCCAGTAGTACGAGTAGCGGGGGCCAAGAGACCCAGTACTTC
CASSTSSGGQETQYF
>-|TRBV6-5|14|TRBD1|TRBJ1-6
TGTGCCAGCAGTTCCGGGACAGGCTTCTCACCCCTCCACTTT
CASSSGTGFSPLHF
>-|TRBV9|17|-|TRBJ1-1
TGTGCCAGCAGCGTCGTCCATAAGGGGCATGGGGCCACTGAAGCTTTCTTT
CASSVVHKGHGATEAFF
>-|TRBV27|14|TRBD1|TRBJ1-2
TGTGCCAGCAGTTTCCGGACAGGGAATGTTGGCTACACCTTC
CASSFRTGNVGYTF
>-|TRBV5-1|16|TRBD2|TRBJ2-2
TGCGCCAGCAGCCCGGCGGCTAGCGGGGTCACCGGGGAGCTGTTTTTT
CASSPAASGVTGELFF
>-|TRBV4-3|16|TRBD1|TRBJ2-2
TGCGCCAGCAGCCAAGAGGACAGGGGAGGGACCGGGGAGCTGTTTTTT
CASSQEDRGGTGELFF
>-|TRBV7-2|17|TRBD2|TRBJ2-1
TGTGCCAGCAGCTTAGAGTTTGGCGGGAGTAGAGACAATGAGCAGTTCTTC
CASSLEFGGSRDNEQFF
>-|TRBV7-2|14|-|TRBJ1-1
TGTGCCAGCAGCTTGAAAGGAGGGAACACTGAAGCTTTCTTT
CASSLKGGNTEAFF